This T cell receptor beta chain was identified during a study of early T cells in non-severe SARS-CoV-2 infection. The study, taken as a whole, reports: Matches to VDJdb favored anti-spike CD8 responses and missed private and CD4 specificities.

The germline V gene has CDR1 SNHLY and CDR2 FYNNEI. The CDR3 length is 16 residues. V lost 3 bases, J lost 6 bases, and 17 bases lay in between. TCRdb re-analysed the 5' RACE reads in MiXCR, keeping a single row per CDR3 protein. The profile shows tens of thousands of distinct CDR3 sequences, 11% to 15% of them singletons. There are a few counts of this clonotype. The antigen is unknown. The rearrangement links TRBV2 to TRBJ2-2; TRBD2 is a possible D gene (6 bases). This sequence originates from an adult who was a healthcare worker with PCR-confirmed SARS-CoV-2 infection or an uninfected control (not recorded which). Sequencing used whole blood. The DNA of the CDR3 is TGTGCCAGCAGTGACCCCGAGACTAGGATCGCCGGGGAGCTGTTTTTT. Encoded protein: CASSDPETRIAGELFF.